A single sample gave rise to the 4 T cell receptor beta chains below, sequenced in a study of shared clonotypes between healthy human individuals (dated by TCRdb to the early 2020s). For the CD8 naive samples, CD45RO-negative cells were positively selected for CCR7, yielding a CD45RA+CCR7+ population from which TemRA cells were excluded. Library generation was performed with the immunoSEQ multiplex PCR assay. TCRdb's version of the immuneACCESS table is confined to in-frame rearrangements and falls short of the full clone set. An unresolved V gene accounts for under half of the shortfall where checked; the remainder is of unknown origin. This sample has 760,000 or so clones in its table, and 95% to 97% of those were observed once. 0.2% to 0.25% of the sample comes from the top ten. The sequenced sample consisted of naive CD8+ T cells sorted from blood. The sample's cell subset or site label, in plain terms: CD45RA+CCR7+. These receptors were obtained from a man between 25 and 39 years old in good health.

The chain links TRBV5-1 to TRBJ1-2; the D gene is possibly TRBD1 (6 bases). Germline CDR1 SGHRS, CDR2 YFSETQ. Trimming took 1 base from V and 0 from J, leaving 19 bases between them. The CDR3 covers 18 residues. CDR3 sequence: CASSLWGRQAETNYGYTF. The CDR3 DNA reads as TGCGCCAGCAGCTTGTGGGGGCGGCAGGCCGAGACTAACTATGGCTACACCTTC.

The chain uses TRBV28 and TRBJ1-5; unclear D gene. The CDR3 has 14 amino acids. CDR1 and CDR2 from the germline V gene are MDHEN and SYDVKM. The CDR3 sequence: CPKREEDHNQPQHF. The CDR3 DNA is TGTCCGAAGCGCGAGGAGGATCATAATCAGCCCCAGCATTTT. Using reference TRBV28 and TRBJ1-5 for the parts outside the CDR3, the full variable domain is DVKVTQSSRYLVKRTGEKVFLECVQDMDHENMFWYRQDPGLGLRLIYFSYDVKMKEKGDIPEGYSVSREKKERFSLILESASTNQTSMYLCPKREEDHNQPQHFGDGTRLSIL.

This rearrangement joins TRBV6-5 to TRBJ1-5; D is uncertain. Deletions cut 6 bases from V and 5 bases from J, with 11 bases between. This CDR3 contains 13 residues. Germline values: CDR1 MNHEY, CDR2 SVGAGI. CDR3 loop: CASSVGWDQPQHF. The CDR3 bases are TGTGCCAGCAGCGTGGGGTGGGATCAGCCCCAGCATTTT.

The genes are TRBV11-2 and TRBJ2-7; D is tentatively TRBD1 or TRBD2 (5 bases each). V lost 5 bases and J lost 2, with 13 bases in between. The germline CDR1 and CDR2 sequences are SGHAT and FQNNGV. This CDR3 comprises 14 residues. The CDR3 nucleotides read TGTGCCAGCAGCGAAAGGGACGGTCCCTACGAGCAGTACTTC. This codes for CASSERDGPYEQYF.